Below, 11 T cell receptor beta chains from the same sample are listed, as sequenced in a study of blood T cell repertoires in COVID-19. Sequencing was performed with immunoSEQ multiplex PCR; in TCRdb, only in-frame clones are kept and a portion is missing. The repertoire holds under 350,000 clones, approximately 86% seen once, with roughly 1.3% in the top ten. The sample was peripheral blood. The receptors were sampled from a man in his sixties or seventies with acute or convalescent COVID-19.

The chain links TRBV5-1 to TRBJ1-5; tentative D call: TRBD1 (6 bases). V dropped 3 bases and J dropped 5 bases, with 15 bases sitting between them. The CDR3 contains 15 residues. Germline CDR1 SGHRS, CDR2 YFSETQ. The CDR3 reads CASSSSKQGYQPQHF. The CDR3 DNA is TGCGCCAGCAGCTCGTCAAAACAGGGCTATCAGCCCCAGCATTTT.

The chain employs TRBV7-3 and TRBJ2-1, with 9 bases identical to TRBD2. Trimming cost V 0 bases and J 7 bases; bases outside gene matches: 4. Germline CDR1 SGHTA, CDR2 FQGTGA. This CDR3 is 15 amino acids long. The CDR3: CASSLTSGGPNEQFF. The DNA for the CDR3 is TGTGCCAGCAGCTTAACTAGCGGGGGCCCTAATGAGCAGTTCTTC.

The chain recombines TRBV29-1 with TRBJ1-4; 8 bases align to TRBD1. With V trimmed by 7 bases and J by 4 bases, 2 bases remained unmatched. The CDR3 length is 12 residues. Germline lookup yields CDR1 SQVTM and CDR2 ANQGSEA. CDR3 loop: CSATGGNEKLFF. CDR3 sequence (DNA): TGCAGCGCCACAGGGGGTAATGAAAAACTGTTTTTT.

CDR3 sequence (DNA): TGTGCCAGCAGCTACGACAAGAACACTGAAGCTTTCTTT. It yields the protein CASSYDKNTEAFF. V and J are TRBV2 and TRBJ1-1, with D unclear. The CDR3 is 13 amino acids. Germline CDR1 and CDR2: SNHLY and FYNNEI. V was cut by 6 bases and J by 1 base, with 9 bases left in between.

The genes are TRBV28 and TRBJ1-6; tentative D call: TRBD1 (6 bases). Germline CDR1 MDHEN, CDR2 SYDVKM. The length of the CDR3 is 15 residues. V dropped 6 bases and J dropped 3 bases, with 12 bases sitting between them. The CDR3 reads CASSLQGLYNSPLHF. The CDR3 DNA follows: TGTGCCAGCAGCCTACAGGGTCTCTATAATTCACCCCTCCACTTT.

CDR3 bases: TGTGCCAGCAGTTTACAGGGGCACTATGGCTACACCTTC. Protein: CASSLQGHYGYTF. The chain uses TRBV28 and TRBJ1-2; TRBD1 might be the D (6 bases). The germline gives CDR1 MDHEN, CDR2 SYDVKM. The CDR3 extends over 13 amino acids. The V gene lost 2 bases and the J gene lost 3 bases, with 7 bases spanning the gap.

This CDR3 is CATSRGTEAFF. CDR3 bases: TGTGCCACCTCGAGAGGCACTGAAGCTTTCTTT. The chain links TRBV24-1 to TRBJ1-1; no reliable D call. This CDR3 has 11 amino acids. The V and J ends lost 9 bases and 4 bases respectively, with 8 bases between them. The germline V gene encodes CDR1 KGHDR and CDR2 SFDVKD.

The genes are TRBV12-3 or TRBV12-4 and TRBJ1-2, with 7 bases matching TRBD1. The CDR3 has 13 amino acids. Germline trimming cut 6 bases from V and 8 bases from J; bases unmatched to any gene: 9. Written as DNA, the CDR3 is TGTGCCAGCAGGGTAACAGGGGTGGAAGGCTACACCTTC. This gives the protein CASRVTGVEGYTF.

The chain employs TRBV27 and TRBJ1-5, with a tentative D call TRBD1 (5 bases). Looked up from germline, CDR1 is MNHEY and CDR2 is SMNVEV (reference sequence). The CDR3 totals 17 residues. Trimming cost V 6 bases and J 1 base, with 19 bases left between them. CDR3 nucleotides: TGTGCCAGCAGCTTAGGGCCGCCAGGGTCCAGCAATCAGCCCCAGCATTTT. As protein: CASSLGPPGSSNQPQHF.

This chain links TRBV4-2 with TRBJ2-7, with 7 bases lining up with TRBD2. CDR3 length: 17 amino acids. Trimming removed 1 base from V and 0 bases from J; junction bases left unmatched: 9. Germline loops: CDR1 LGHNA, CDR2 YNFKEQ. The CDR3 nucleotides read TGTGCCAGCAGCCAAGGAATTAGCGGGTTTAACTCCTACGAGCAGTACTTC. Protein product: CASSQGISGFNSYEQYF.

The rearrangement joins TRBV28 to TRBJ1-6; no firm D call. This CDR3 has 15 amino acids. The germline CDR1 and CDR2 sequences are MDHEN and SYDVKM. Between the trimmed V and J ends, which lost 2 bases and 0 bases, there was a span of 5 bases. The CDR3 DNA reads as TGTGCCAGCAGTTTACCAAACTCCTATAATTCACCCCTCCACTTT. This gives the protein CASSLPNSYNSPLHF.